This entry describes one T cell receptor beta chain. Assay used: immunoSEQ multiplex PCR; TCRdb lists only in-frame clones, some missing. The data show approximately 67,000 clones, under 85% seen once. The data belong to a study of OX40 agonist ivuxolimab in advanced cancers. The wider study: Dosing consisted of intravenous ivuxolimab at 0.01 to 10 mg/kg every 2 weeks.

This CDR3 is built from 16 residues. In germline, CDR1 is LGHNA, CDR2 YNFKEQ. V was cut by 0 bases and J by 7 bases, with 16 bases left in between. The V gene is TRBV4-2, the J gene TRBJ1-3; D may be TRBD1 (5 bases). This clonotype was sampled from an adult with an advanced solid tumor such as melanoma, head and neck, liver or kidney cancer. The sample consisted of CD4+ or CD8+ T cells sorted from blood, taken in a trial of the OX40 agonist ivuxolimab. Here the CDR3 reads CASSQDRQGVRNTIYF. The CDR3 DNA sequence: TGTGCCAGCAGCCAAGATCGTCAAGGGGTGAGGAACACCATATATTTT.